What follows describes a single T cell receptor beta chain. Antigen: not known. The sequenced template was cDNA made from the entire isolated RNA. Data came from immunoSEQ multiplex PCR; TCRdb stores just in-frame clones and leaves some out. Of 400,000 to 600,000 clones in the sample, 30% were seen once. These data originate in a study of beta chain features in type 1 diabetes. Per donor, one heparinised blood draw averaged about 110 mL. Trimming left V 3 bases short and J 0 bases short, with 11 bases between. This CDR3 comprises 15 residues. Germline values: CDR1 SEHNR, CDR2 FQNEAQ (reference sequence). Study-level findings and limits: For patients, the naive, central memory and Treg TCRB repertoires appeared more alike than for healthy donors.

This receptor was taken from a young man in good health. Sequencing was carried out using naive CD4+ T cells from blood. The chain links TRBV7-9 to TRBJ1-1, with D tentatively TRBD1 (5 bases). CDR3 sequence reads: CASSFLGHLNTEAFF. CDR3 DNA sequence: TGTGCCAGCAGCTTTCTCGGACACCTGAACACTGAAGCTTTCTTT.